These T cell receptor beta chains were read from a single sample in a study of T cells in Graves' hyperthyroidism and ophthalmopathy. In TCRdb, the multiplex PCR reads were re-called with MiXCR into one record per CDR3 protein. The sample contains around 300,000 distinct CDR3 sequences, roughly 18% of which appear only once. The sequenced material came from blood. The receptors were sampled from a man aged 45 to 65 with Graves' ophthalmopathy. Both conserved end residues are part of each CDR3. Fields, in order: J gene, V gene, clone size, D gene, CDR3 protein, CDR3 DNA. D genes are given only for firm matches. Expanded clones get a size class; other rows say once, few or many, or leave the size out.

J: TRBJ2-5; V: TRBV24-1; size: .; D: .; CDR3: CATRQGAQETQYF; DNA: TGTGCCACCAGACAGGGTGCCCAAGAGACCCAGTACTTC
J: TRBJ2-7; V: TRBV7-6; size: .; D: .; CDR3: CASSLGPNYEQYF; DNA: TGTGCCAGCAGCTTAGGGCCAAACTACGAGCAGTACTTC
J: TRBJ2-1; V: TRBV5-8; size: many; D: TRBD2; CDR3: CASSPRTSSYNEQFF; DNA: TGTGCCAGCAGCCCCCGGACTAGCTCCTACAATGAGCAGTTCTTC
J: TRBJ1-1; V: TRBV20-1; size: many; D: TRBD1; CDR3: CSARNRGTEAFF; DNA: TGCAGTGCTAGAAACAGGGGGACTGAAGCTTTCTTT
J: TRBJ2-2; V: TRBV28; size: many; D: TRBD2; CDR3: CASSLWAGAPSTGELFF; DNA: TGTGCCAGCAGTTTATGGGCGGGAGCCCCGAGCACCGGGGAGCTGTTTTTT
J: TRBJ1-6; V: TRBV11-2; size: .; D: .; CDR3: CASSLRTGTNSPLHF; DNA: TGTGCCAGCAGCTTACGAACAGGGACTAATTCACCCCTCCACTTT
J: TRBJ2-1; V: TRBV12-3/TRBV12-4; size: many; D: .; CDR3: CASIQLGSRSYNEQFF; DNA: TGTGCCAGCATCCAATTGGGCTCCCGCTCCTACAATGAGCAGTTCTTC
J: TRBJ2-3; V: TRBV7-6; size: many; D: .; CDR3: CASSLEVNTQYF; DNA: TGTGCCAGCAGCTTGGAGGTGAATACGCAGTATTTT
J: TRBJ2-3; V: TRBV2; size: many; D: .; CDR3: CASSGHDSSTDTQYF; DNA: TGTGCCAGCAGTGGTCATGATTCTAGCACAGATACGCAGTATTTT
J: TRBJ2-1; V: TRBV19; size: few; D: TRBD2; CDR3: CASSIAPSGNEQFF; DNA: TGTGCCAGTAGTATAGCTCCTAGCGGCAATGAGCAGTTCTTC
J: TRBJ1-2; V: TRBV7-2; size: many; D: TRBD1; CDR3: CASSFRTGGDYGYTF; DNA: TGTGCCAGCAGCTTCCGGACAGGGGGGGATTATGGCTACACCTTC
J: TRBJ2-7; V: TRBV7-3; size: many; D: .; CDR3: CASSPGPGPPYEQYF; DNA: TGTGCCAGCAGCCCCGGACCGGGCCCGCCTTACGAGCAGTACTTC
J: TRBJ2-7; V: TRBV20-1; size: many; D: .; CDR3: CSASTGSYEQYF; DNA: TGCAGTGCTAGTACGGGCTCCTACGAGCAGTACTTC
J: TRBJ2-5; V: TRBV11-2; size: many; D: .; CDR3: CASSPPLGFQETQYF; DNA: TGTGCCAGCAGCCCCCCCCTAGGATTCCAAGAGACCCAGTACTTC
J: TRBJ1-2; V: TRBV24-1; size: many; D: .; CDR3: CATSDLRPTEYYGYTF; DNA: TGTGCCACCAGTGACCTGCGCCCGACAGAATACTATGGCTACACCTTC
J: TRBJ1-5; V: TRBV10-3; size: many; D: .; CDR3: CASRVGSGNSNQPQHF; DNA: TGTGCCTCCAGGGTTGGGTCGGGGAACAGCAATCAGCCCCAGCATTTT
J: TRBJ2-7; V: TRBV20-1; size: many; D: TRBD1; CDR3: CSALGQAIYEQYF; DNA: TGCAGTGCCTTGGGACAGGCTATATACGAGCAGTACTTC
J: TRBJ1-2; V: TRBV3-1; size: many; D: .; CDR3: CASSQGAGQGNYGYTF; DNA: TGTGCCAGCAGCCAAGGCGCGGGCCAGGGGAACTATGGCTACACCTTC
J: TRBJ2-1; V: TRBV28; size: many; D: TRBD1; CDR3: CASSFRDRAYNEQFF; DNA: TGTGCCAGCAGTTTCCGGGACAGAGCCTACAATGAGCAGTTCTTC
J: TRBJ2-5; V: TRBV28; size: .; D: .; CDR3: CASSPGRQETQYF; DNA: TGTGCCAGCAGCCCGGGACGCCAAGAGACCCAGTACTTC
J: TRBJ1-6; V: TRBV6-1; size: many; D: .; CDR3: CASSPGTTGSPLHF; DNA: TGTGCCAGCAGCCCTGGGACAACAGGTTCACCCCTCCACTTT
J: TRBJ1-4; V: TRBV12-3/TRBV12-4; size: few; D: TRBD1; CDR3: CASSRQGPSNEKLFF; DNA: TGTGCCAGCAGCCGACAGGGACCCTCTAATGAAAAACTGTTTTTT
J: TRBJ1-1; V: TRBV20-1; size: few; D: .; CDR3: CSAGTEGHTEAFF; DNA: TGCAGTGCTGGAACAGAGGGTCACACTGAAGCTTTCTTT
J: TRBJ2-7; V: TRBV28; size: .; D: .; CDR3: CASSLDRESYEQYF; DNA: TGTGCCAGCAGTTTGGATCGGGAATCCTACGAGCAGTACTTC
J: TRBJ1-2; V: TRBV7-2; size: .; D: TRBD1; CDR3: CASSPDRERGYTF; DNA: TGTGCCAGCAGCCCCGACAGGGAGCGGGGCTACACCTTC
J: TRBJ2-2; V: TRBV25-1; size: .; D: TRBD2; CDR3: CASRGLVDTGELFF; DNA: TGTGCCAGCAGAGGACTAGTGGACACCGGGGAGCTGTTTTTT
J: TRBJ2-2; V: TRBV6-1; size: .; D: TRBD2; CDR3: CASSLGLAPNTGELFF; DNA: TGTGCCAGCAGCCTCGGACTAGCTCCTAACACCGGGGAGCTGTTTTTT
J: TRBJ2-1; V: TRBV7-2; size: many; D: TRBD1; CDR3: CASSSGQGGREQFF; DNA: TGTGCCAGCAGCTCCGGACAGGGAGGTAGGGAGCAGTTCTTC
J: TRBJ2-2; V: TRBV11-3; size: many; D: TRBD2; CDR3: CASSLSREADTGELFF; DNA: TGTGCCAGCAGCTTATCGCGGGAGGCCGACACCGGGGAGCTGTTTTTT